The clone carrying this TCR delta chain was counted only a few times. A much more abundant neighbour one base away suggests this may be a read error. V was pared by 0 bases and J by 7 bases, with 15 bases of the junction left unmatched. The CDR3 is made up of 21 amino acids. Germline CDR1 is GEAIGNYY and CDR2 is EKD. The data stem from a study of gamma-delta T cells after stem cell transplantation. TCRdb reran clone calling via CATT on the RT-PCR reads. In the table there are about 15,000 delta-chain clones, approximately 8.8% of which are singletons. This TCR was recovered from a human donor. It is not recorded whose cells these are; they may come from a transplant donor. The sample was gamma-delta T cells. The chain is built from TRDV2 and TRDJ3; 12 positions match TRDD3. CDR3 sequence: CACDTLTGGYKISFDTRQMFF. The CDR3, as DNA: TGTGCCTGTGACACCCTTACTGGGGGATACAAGATCTCCTTTGACACCCGACAGATGTTTTTC.